The entry below describes one TCR beta chain. Its antigen is still unknown. Sorted-subset replicate PCRs used around 200 ng DNA, approximately 27,000 T cell genomes. Method: immunoSEQ multiplex PCR; TCRdb's copy keeps in-frame clones and lacks some. Among millions of clones listed, about 95% were seen once. The data derive from a study of shared clonotypes between healthy human individuals. Study at large: There were three CD4 naive, three CD4 memory, two CD8 naive and one CD8 memory plates per donor. Study results and caveats: Among donors, sharing of clonotypes was expected to be affected by sequencing depth.

CD45RO-negative, CCR7-selected cells formed the naive CD8 fraction, which excluded terminally differentiated effector memory CD45RA+ cells. Donors, healthy HIV-negative adults, lacked recent acute infections or vaccinations. The CDR3 is 15 residues long. Germline CDR1 is PRHDT and CDR2 is FYEKMQ (reference sequence). V lost 5 bases to trimming and J lost 0 bases; unmatched junction nucleotides: 4. The chain joins TRBV13 to TRBJ2-7; 10 bases line up with TRBD2. The material sequenced was naive CD8+ T cells sorted from blood. The clonotype originates from a young man in good health. CDR3 coding DNA: TGTGCCAGCAGCCGTAGGACTAGCGGCTCCTACGAGCAGTACTTC. Protein: CASSRRTSGSYEQYF.